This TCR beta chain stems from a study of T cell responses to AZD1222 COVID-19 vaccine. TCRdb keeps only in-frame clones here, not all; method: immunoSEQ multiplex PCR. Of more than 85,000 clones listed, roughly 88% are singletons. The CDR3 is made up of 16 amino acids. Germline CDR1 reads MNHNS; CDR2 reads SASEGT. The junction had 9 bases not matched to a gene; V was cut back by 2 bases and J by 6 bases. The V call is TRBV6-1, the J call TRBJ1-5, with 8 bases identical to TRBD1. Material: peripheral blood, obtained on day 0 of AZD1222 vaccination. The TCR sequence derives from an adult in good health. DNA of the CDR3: TGTGCCAGCAGTGAAATTTTAGGACAGGGAAGTCAGCCCCAGCATTTT. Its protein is CASSEILGQGSQPQHF.